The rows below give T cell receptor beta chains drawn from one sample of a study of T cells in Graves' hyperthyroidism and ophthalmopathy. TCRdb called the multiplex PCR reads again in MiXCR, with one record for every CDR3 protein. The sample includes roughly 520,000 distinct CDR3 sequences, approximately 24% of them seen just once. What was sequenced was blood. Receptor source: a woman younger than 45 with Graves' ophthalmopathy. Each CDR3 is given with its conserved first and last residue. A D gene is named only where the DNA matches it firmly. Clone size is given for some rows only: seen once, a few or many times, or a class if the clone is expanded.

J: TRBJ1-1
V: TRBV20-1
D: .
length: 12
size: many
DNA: TGCAGTGCTAGAGTACGGGACACTGAAGCTTTCTTT
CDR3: CSARVRDTEAFF

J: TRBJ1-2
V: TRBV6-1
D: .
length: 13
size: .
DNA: TGTGCCAGCAGTGAACGCGCACCTTATGGCTACACCTTC
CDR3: CASSERAPYGYTF

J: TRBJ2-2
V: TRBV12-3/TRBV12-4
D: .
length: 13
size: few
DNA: TGTGCCAGCAGTTGGCGGAACACCGGGGAGCTGTTTTTT
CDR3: CASSWRNTGELFF

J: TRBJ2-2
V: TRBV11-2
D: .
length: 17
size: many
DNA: TGTGCCAGCAGCCTTAGAGGGGGGGCGATAAACACCGGGGAGCTGTTTTTT
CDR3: CASSLRGGAINTGELFF

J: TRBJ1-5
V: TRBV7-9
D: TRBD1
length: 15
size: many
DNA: TGTGCCAGCAGCCTGACAGGGCCCCAAGATCAGCCCCAGCATTTT
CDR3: CASSLTGPQDQPQHF

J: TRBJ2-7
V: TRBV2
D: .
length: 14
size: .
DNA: TGTGGCAGCACGCGGCGGTCGGGTTCCTACGAGCAGTACTTC
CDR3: CGSTRRSGSYEQYF

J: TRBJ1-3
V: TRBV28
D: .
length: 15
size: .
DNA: TGTGCCAGCGAACGACCCGGGTGGTCTGGAAACACCATATATTTT
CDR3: CASERPGWSGNTIYF

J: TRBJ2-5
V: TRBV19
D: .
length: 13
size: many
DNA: TGTGCCACGGGACCGATATCACAAGAGACCCAGTACTTC
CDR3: CATGPISQETQYF

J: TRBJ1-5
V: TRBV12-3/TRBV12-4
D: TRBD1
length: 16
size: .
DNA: TGTGCCAGCAGTTTGGACGACAGGGGCGATGATCAGCCCCAGCATTTT
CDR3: CASSLDDRGDDQPQHF

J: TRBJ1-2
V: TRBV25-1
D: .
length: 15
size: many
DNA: TGTGCCAGCAGTGAAACATCCAGCTCTAACTATGGCTACACCTTC
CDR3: CASSETSSSNYGYTF

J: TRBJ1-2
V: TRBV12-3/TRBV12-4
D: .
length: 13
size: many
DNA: TGTGCCAGCAGTTTTAACAGGAGGGGAGGCTACACCTTC
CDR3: CASSFNRRGGYTF

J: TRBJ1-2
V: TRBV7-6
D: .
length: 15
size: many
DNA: TGTGCCAGCAGCTTAGTTCCAGGCTCAAACTATGGCTACACCTTC
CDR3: CASSLVPGSNYGYTF

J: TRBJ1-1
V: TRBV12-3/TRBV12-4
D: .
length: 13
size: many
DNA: TGTGCCAGCAGGGAGAACAGTTACACTGAAGCTTTCTTT
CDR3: CASRENSYTEAFF

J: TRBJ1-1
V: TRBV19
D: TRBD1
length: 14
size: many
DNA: TGTGCCAGTAGTACGGGACAGGGGAACACTGAAGCTTTCTTT
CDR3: CASSTGQGNTEAFF

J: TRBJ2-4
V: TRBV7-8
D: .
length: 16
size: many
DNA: TGTGCCAGCAGCTTACGAATAGGGACAGCCAAAAACATTCAGTACTTC
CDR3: CASSLRIGTAKNIQYF

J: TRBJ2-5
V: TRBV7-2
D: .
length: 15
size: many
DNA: TGTGCCAGCAGCTTCCGACTAGGCTCGGGGCAGACCCAGTACTTC
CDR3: CASSFRLGSGQTQYF

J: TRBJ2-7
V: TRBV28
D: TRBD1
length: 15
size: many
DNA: TGTGCCAGCAGTTTCCAGGGGGTAGGGACCTACGAGCAGTACTTC
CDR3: CASSFQGVGTYEQYF

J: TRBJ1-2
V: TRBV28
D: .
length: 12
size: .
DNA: TGTGCCAGCAGGCCGGTCAACTATGGCTACACCTTC
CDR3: CASRPVNYGYTF

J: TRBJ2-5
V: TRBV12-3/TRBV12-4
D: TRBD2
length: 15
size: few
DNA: TGTGCCAGCAGACCGGGGACTAGCGGGAGCAAGACCCAGTACTTC
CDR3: CASRPGTSGSKTQYF

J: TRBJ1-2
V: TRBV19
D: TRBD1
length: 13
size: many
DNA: TGTGCCAGTATCCTGACAGGGACCTATGGCTACACCTTC
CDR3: CASILTGTYGYTF

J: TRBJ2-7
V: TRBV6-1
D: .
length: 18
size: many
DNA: TGTGCCAGCAGTGAAGGAAGGTATCGGGACGGACGTTACTCCGAGCAGTACTTC
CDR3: CASSEGRYRDGRYSEQYF

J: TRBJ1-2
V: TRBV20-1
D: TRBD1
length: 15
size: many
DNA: TGCAGTGCTAGACCCGGGAGCGAAGGGGGCCTCGGCTACACCTTC
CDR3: CSARPGSEGGLGYTF